One sample yielded the 6 T cell receptor beta chains listed below, sequenced in a study of cytomegalovirus exposure and HLA in healthy donors. Researchers ran the PCR with 60 Vbeta and 13 Jbeta primers. The assay was immunoSEQ multiplex PCR, and TCRdb's table has in-frame clones only and misses some. The repertoire consists of about 95,000 clones, with roughly three quarters occurring once and the leading ten covering around 5.3%. Sequencing was carried out using PBMCs. The receptors come from a woman in her thirties or forties in good health and CMV-seronegative.

The chain combines TRBV6-1 with TRBJ1-5, with D unclear. The V end lost 0 bases, the J end lost 3 bases, and 6 bases lay between the germline ends. Germline CDR1 is MNHNS and CDR2 is SASEGT. The CDR3 contains 14 residues. Here the CDR3 reads CASSEALYNQPQHF. In DNA, the CDR3 is TGTGCCAGCAGTGAAGCACTGTACAATCAGCCCCAGCATTTT.

The chain recombines TRBV18 with TRBJ1-4; D unclear. Trimming cost V 3 bases and J 6 bases, with 14 bases left between them. Germline V gene lookup returns CDR1 KGHSH and CDR2 LQKENI. The CDR3 is made up of 15 amino acids. This CDR3 reads CASSPSQSIYEKLFF. The CDR3 coding sequence is TGTGCCAGCTCACCCTCCCAGTCGATTTATGAAAAACTGTTTTTT.

Comment on this clone: At one end the junction does not follow the germline gene, possibly because of a read error. Other DNA variants within this sample encode the same CDR3. The chain uses TRBV5-6 and TRBJ1-1, with 8 bases matching TRBD1. Germline V gene lookup returns CDR1 SGHDT and CDR2 YYEEEE. The CDR3 has 16 amino acids. The CDR3 reads CASSWGRQGLNTEAFF. DNA for the CDR3: TGTGCCAGCAGCTGGGGTAGACAGGGGTTGAACACTGAGGCTTTCTTT.

The chain combines TRBV5-1 with TRBJ1-2, with D uncertain. Trimming left V 2 bases short and J 8 bases short, with 16 bases between. The CDR3 length is 14 residues. Germline CDR1 reads SGHRS; CDR2 reads YFSETQ. The CDR3 DNA reads as TGCGCCAGCAGCTTTTCGACCAGTGGCAGGGGCTACACCTTC. Translation gives CASSFSTSGRGYTF.

This clone showed up just a few times. The rearrangement joins TRBV5-1 to TRBJ2-5; 10 bases align to TRBD2. The germline CDR1 and CDR2 sequences are SGHRS and YFSETQ. V was clipped by 4 bases and J by 2 bases; unmatched bases: 11. This CDR3 has 17 amino acids. CDR3 in DNA: TGCGCCAGCAGCCCCGGTGGGCTAGCGGGGGAGCAAGAGACCCAGTACTTC. It codes for CASSPGGLAGEQETQYF.

The rearrangement links TRBV6-5 to TRBJ1-2; TRBD1 matches 8 bases. Germline V gene sequence: CDR1 MNHEY, CDR2 SVGAGI. With V trimmed by 5 bases and J by 8 bases, 10 bases remained unmatched. There are 14 residues in the CDR3. CDR3 sequence reads: CASSRTGNSLGYTF. CDR3 DNA: TGTGCCAGCAGTCGGACAGGGAACTCCCTGGGCTACACCTTC.